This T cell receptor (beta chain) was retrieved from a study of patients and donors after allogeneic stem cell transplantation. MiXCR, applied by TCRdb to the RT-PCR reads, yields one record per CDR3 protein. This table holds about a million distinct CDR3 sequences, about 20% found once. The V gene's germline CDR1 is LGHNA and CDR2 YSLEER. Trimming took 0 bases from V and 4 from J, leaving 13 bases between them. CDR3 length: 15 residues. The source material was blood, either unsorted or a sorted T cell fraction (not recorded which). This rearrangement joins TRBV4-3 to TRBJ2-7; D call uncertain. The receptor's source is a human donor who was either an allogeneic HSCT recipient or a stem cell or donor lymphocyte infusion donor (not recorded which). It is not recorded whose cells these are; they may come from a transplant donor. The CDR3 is CASSQDGRSTYEQYF. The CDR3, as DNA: TGCGCCAGCAGCCAAGATGGCCGGAGCACATACGAGCAGTACTTC.